The 32 T cell receptor beta chains below all came from one sample that was sequenced in a study of T-cell reconstitution after alpha-beta-depleted transplantation in children. Library preparation (for TCRbeta) was performed with unique molecular identifiers. TCRdb re-called the PCR reads with MiXCR, one entry per CDR3 protein. The sample comprises about 540,000 distinct CDR3 sequences, around 19% of which are singletons, and around 3.3% rests with the top ten. The material was PBMCs from the stem cell graft donor, obtained from the stem cell graft. Receptor source: a human donor who donated a stem cell graft to a child with acute lymphoblastic leukemia.

This chain links TRBV12-3 or TRBV12-4 with TRBJ2-7; 7 nucleotides match TRBD2. J lost 0 bases, V lost 2 bases, and 4 bases had no gene match. The CDR3 loop spans 15 amino acids. CDR3 coding DNA: TGTGCCAGCAGTTTAAAAGGCGGGAGCTCCTACGAGCAGTACTTC. It translates to CASSLKGGSSYEQYF.

This clonotype was picked up a small number of times. This rearrangement joins TRBV27 to TRBJ2-1; D is ambiguous. The germline gives CDR1 MNHEY, CDR2 SMNVEV (reference sequence). The CDR3 is 14 amino acids. The V end lost 9 bases, the J end lost 8 bases, and 20 bases lay between the germline ends. The CDR3 loop is CASHPSPTLDEQFF. CDR3 sequence (DNA): TGTGCCAGTCACCCATCCCCGACTCTGGATGAGCAGTTCTTC.

This clonotype was picked up one time. J is TRBJ1-6 and V is TRBV20-1; TRBD1 is a possible D gene (5 bases). Germline assignment: CDR1 DFQATT and CDR2 SNEGSKA (reference sequence). V lost 6 bases and J 7 bases, leaving 19 bases between the germline ends. This CDR3 region has 15 residues. The CDR3 loop is CSASSTGPGNSPLHF. CDR3 bases: TGCAGTGCGTCTAGCACAGGCCCCGGGAATTCACCCCTCCACTTT.

The V gene is TRBV4-1, the J gene TRBJ2-7, with 11 bases that match TRBD2. This CDR3 has 17 residues. The V gene's germline CDR1 is MGHRA and CDR2 YSYEKL. V dropped 1 base and J dropped 0; count of bases not matched to a gene: 5. CDR3 sequence (DNA): TGCGCCAGCAGCCAAGTTCTGGGACTAGCGGACTCCTACGAGCAGTACTTC. As protein: CASSQVLGLADSYEQYF.

The V gene is TRBV21-1, the J gene TRBJ2-2; the tabulated D call, TRBD1, remains unverified against the DNA. TRBV21-1 is classified as a pseudogene. CDR3 length equals 16 residues. CDR3 sequence: CASSKVGRWNTGELFF. The CDR3 DNA is TGTGCCAGCAGCAAAGTGGGGCGTTGGAACACCGGGGAGCTGTTTTTT.

The chain couples TRBV20-1 to TRBJ2-7; D not certain. Trimming stripped 0 bases from V and 7 bases from J, with 13 bases between. The CDR3 length is 13 residues. Germline V gives CDR1 DFQATT, CDR2 SNEGSKA (reference sequence). The CDR3 sequence is CSARDGSVREQYF. CDR3 sequence (DNA): TGCAGTGCTAGAGATGGAAGTGTGAGAGAGCAGTACTTC.

There are a few counts of this clonotype. V is TRBV6-1 and J is TRBJ2-7; 14 bases align to TRBD2. This CDR3 is built from 13 residues. From germline, CDR1 is MNHNS and CDR2 SASEGT. Trimming cost V 8 bases and J 8 bases; bases outside gene matches: 5. The CDR3 spells CASGLAGGGQQYF. Here the CDR3 DNA reads TGTGCCAGCGGACTAGCGGGGGGAGGACAGCAGTACTTC.

This clonotype occurred a few times. The V call is TRBV5-1, the J call TRBJ1-2; D is unclear. The CDR3 runs 14 residues. The V end was cut by 2 bases, the J end by 7 bases, with 15 bases between. Germline V gives CDR1 SGHRS, CDR2 YFSETQ. The CDR3 DNA is TGCGCCAGCAGCTTCTTCGGGGAATCCGGTGGCTACACCTTC. Residues: CASSFFGESGGYTF.

This chain links TRBV20-1 with TRBJ1-5, with D perhaps matching TRBD1 (5 bases). The CDR3 is 15 residues long. The V gene's germline CDR1 is DFQATT and CDR2 SNEGSKA (reference sequence). V lost 5 bases and J lost 2, with 16 bases in between. Here the CDR3 DNA reads TGCAGTGCTCGGCAACCGTCGGGGGGCAATCAGCCCCAGCATTTT. It is translated as CSARQPSGGNQPQHF.

This chain links TRBV21-1 with TRBJ1-2; TRBD1, the table's D call, was not compared with the DNA. TRBV21-1 is annotated as a pseudogene. The CDR3 is 18 residues long. The CDR3 reads CASSKAGRRRNLADGYTF. The CDR3 bases are TGTGCCAGCAGCAAAGCAGGGCGCAGGCGGAACCTCGCTGACGGCTACACCTTC.

CDR3 in amino acids: CATRRTGGTGNTIYF. The CDR3 region has the DNA TGTGCCACCAGACGGACAGGGGGCACTGGAAACACCATATATTTT. The gene calls are TRBV15 and TRBJ1-3; 11 positions match TRBD1. V shed 6 bases and J 2 bases; nucleotides not matched to a gene: 3. Germline values: CDR1 LNHNV, CDR2 YYDKDF (reference sequence). CDR3 length equals 15 residues.

The chain recombines TRBV3-1 with TRBJ1-3; D gene uncertain. V lost 0 bases, J lost 0 bases, and 15 bases lay in between. This CDR3 comprises 18 residues. Germline V gives CDR1 LGHDT, CDR2 YNNKEL (reference sequence). This CDR3 reads CASSQDLRPLSSGNTIYF. The CDR3 DNA follows: TGTGCCAGCAGCCAAGATCTACGGCCCCTCTCCTCTGGAAACACCATATATTTT.

The CDR3 nucleotides are TGTGCCAGCAGCTTAGGTCACGCTGGCTATGGCTACACCTTC. Amino acid sequence: CASSLGHAGYGYTF. The chain has TRBV7-9 and TRBJ1-2; the D is unclear. The V end was cut by 1 base, the J end by 4 bases, with 10 bases between. CDR1 SEHNR and CDR2 FQNEAQ come from the germline V gene (reference sequence). This CDR3 is 14 amino acids long.

This clonotype turned up a few times. The chain recombines TRBV13 with TRBJ2-5; D not certain. The germline V and J ends were trimmed by 1 base and 0 bases, with 12 bases remaining between them. The CDR3 contains 16 residues. The V gene's germline CDR1 is PRHDT and CDR2 FYEKMQ (reference sequence). The CDR3 DNA reads as TGTGCCAGCAGCTTAGCCACGTCCGGGTACCAAGAGACCCAGTACTTC. As protein: CASSLATSGYQETQYF.

This clonotype appeared a few times. The chain joins TRBV12-3 or TRBV12-4 to TRBJ2-2; 10 bases are shared with TRBD2. The CDR3 extends over 16 amino acids. J lost 5 bases, V lost 4 bases, and 7 bases had no gene match. CDR3 DNA sequence: TGTGCCAGCAGTTGGGGGGGACTAGCGTCGACCGGGGAGCTGTTTTTT. Its translation: CASSWGGLASTGELFF.

The CDR3, as DNA: TGCGCCAGCAGCTGGAGACAGGGGACCAATGAGCAGTTCTTC. Its translation: CASSWRQGTNEQFF. V is TRBV5-1 and J is TRBJ2-1; 8 bases align to TRBD1. This CDR3 is built from 14 residues. V lost 3 bases and J lost 6; bases outside the gene matches: 5. Germline V lookup: CDR1 SGHRS, CDR2 YFSETQ.

The DNA for the CDR3 is TGCAGCGTTGAAGGGACAGGGGGTTACAATGAGCAGTTCTTC. This gives the protein CSVEGTGGYNEQFF. V is TRBV29-1 and J is TRBJ2-1; the match to TRBD1 covers 10 bases. In germline, CDR1 is SQVTM, CDR2 ANQGSEA. V was pared by 1 base and J by 4 bases, with 1 base of the junction left unmatched. CDR3 length: 14 residues.

This clonotype came up a few times. CDR3: CATSDSTSAHNEQFF. CDR3 bases: TGTGCCACCAGTGATTCGACTAGCGCTCACAATGAGCAGTTCTTC. J is TRBJ2-1 and V is TRBV24-1; 8 bases fit TRBD2. Trimming at V came to 2 bases and at J to 5 bases, leaving 4 bases not matched to a gene. The germline CDR1 and CDR2 sequences are KGHDR and SFDVKD. This CDR3 region has 15 residues.

This clonotype was counted between two and nine times. J is TRBJ1-5 and V is TRBV29-1, with TRBD1 matching over 7 bases. This CDR3 is built from 13 residues. The trim removed 2 bases at V and 7 bases at J, leaving 5 bases unmatched. CDR1 and CDR2 (germline): SQVTM, ANQGSEA. The CDR3 protein is CSVERTGNQPQHF. The DNA for the CDR3 is TGCAGCGTTGAACGGACAGGAAACCAGCCCCAGCATTTT.

This clonotype has a handful of counts. DNA of the CDR3: TGTGCCAGCAGTTTAACCGGAAAAGTCGGGGCTTGGAACACTGTGACAAGTTTCTTT. It codes for CASSLTGKVGAWNTVTSFF. V usage is TRBV12-3 or TRBV12-4 and J usage is TRBJ1-1; possible D gene TRBD1, 5 bases. The CDR3 length is 19 residues. V was trimmed by 2 bases and J by 13 bases, leaving 35 bases between them.

In its sample, this clonotype was seen a few times. The V gene is TRBV5-1, the J gene TRBJ2-5; D remains ambiguous. Germline V CDR1 and CDR2: SGHRS, YFSETQ. The germline V and J ends were trimmed by 2 bases and 5 bases, with 10 bases remaining between them. The CDR3 consists of 13 residues. The CDR3 here is CASSFSRSETQYF. CDR3 DNA sequence: TGCGCCAGCAGCTTCAGTCGATCGGAGACCCAGTACTTC.

In its sample, this clonotype was seen a few times. The J gene is TRBJ2-2, the V gene TRBV9; D is possibly TRBD2 (5 bases). V was clipped by 4 bases and J by 3 bases, with 19 bases between them. CDR3 length equals 17 residues. Germline V gene sequence: CDR1 SGDLS, CDR2 YYNGEE. The CDR3 coding sequence is TGTGCCAGCAGCCCCCGTCGAGGGCAGAGCTACACCGGGGAGCTGTTTTTT. This encodes CASSPRRGQSYTGELFF.

There are a few counts of this clonotype. This chain joins TRBV20-1 and TRBJ2-1; D is unresolved. Between the trimmed V and J ends, which lost 3 bases and 4 bases, there was a span of 19 bases. The CDR3 runs to 16 residues. Germline V gene lookup returns CDR1 DFQATT and CDR2 SNEGSKA (reference sequence). The CDR3 loop reads CSARYDGPPSYNEQFF. The CDR3 DNA follows: TGCAGTGCTAGGTACGACGGGCCTCCCTCATACAATGAGCAGTTCTTC.

V is TRBV7-2 and J is TRBJ2-2, with 10 positions matching TRBD2. The germline gives CDR1 SGHTA, CDR2 FQGNSA. V dropped 2 bases and J dropped 6; count of bases not matched to a gene: 9. The CDR3 has 17 amino acids. CDR3 region: CASSLLVGLAIPGELFF. Here the CDR3 DNA reads TGTGCCAGCAGCTTATTGGTGGGACTAGCGATACCCGGGGAGCTGTTTTTT. The full variable domain, rest sourced from reference TRBV7-2 and TRBJ2-2, is GAGVSQSPSNKVTEKGKDVELRCDPISGHTALYWYRQSLGQGLEFLIYFQGNSAPDKSGLPSDRFSAERTGGSVSTLTIQRTQQEDSAVYLCASSLLVGLAIPGELFFGEGSRLTVL.

This chain uses TRBV9 with TRBJ2-1; 10 bases map to TRBD2. The CDR3 is 18 residues long. With 3 bases clipped from V and 8 bases from J, the junction kept 17 bases outside the gene matches. CDR1 SGDLS and CDR2 YYNGEE come from the germline V gene. CDR3 DNA: TGTGCCAGCAGCGCCCTCTCCCTGGGGCTAGCGGGAGAGGATGAGCAGTTCTTC. Protein: CASSALSLGLAGEDEQFF.

This clonotype turned up a few times. J is TRBJ2-6 and V is TRBV9; unclear D gene. Germline V CDR1 and CDR2: SGDLS, YYNGEE. V was cut by 3 bases and J by 6 bases, with 19 bases left in between. CDR3 size: 17 residues. CDR3 sequence: CASSARDLGLMANVLTF. The CDR3 nucleotides are TGTGCCAGCAGCGCCCGAGATTTGGGCCTAATGGCCAACGTCCTGACTTTC.

This clonotype was counted only a few times. This rearrangement joins TRBV18 to TRBJ2-1; 8 bases agree with TRBD2. V lost 8 bases to trimming and J lost 3 bases; unmatched junction nucleotides: 12. The germline V gene has CDR1 KGHSH and CDR2 LQKENI. CDR3 size: 16 residues. CDR3 sequence: CASTPTISGIYNEQFF. CDR3 nucleotides: TGTGCCAGCACTCCGACAATTAGCGGGATCTACAATGAGCAGTTCTTC.

This clonotype showed up many times. V gene TRBV28 combines with J gene TRBJ2-2, with TRBD1 matching over 7 bases. This CDR3 is built from 13 residues. Germline CDR1 MDHEN, CDR2 SYDVKM. Germline trimming cut 6 bases from V and 5 bases from J; bases unmatched to any gene: 3. CDR3 in amino acids: CASSNRGTGELFF. In DNA form, the CDR3 reads TGTGCCAGCAGCAACAGGGGAACCGGGGAGCTGTTTTTT.

This chain joins TRBV12-3 or TRBV12-4 and TRBJ1-5; D gene ambiguous. The length of the CDR3 is 14 residues. Trimming stripped 5 bases from V and 2 bases from J, with 10 bases between. CDR3 in DNA: TGTGCCAGCAGTACCGATGAGGGCAATCAGCCCCAGCATTTT. This gives the protein CASSTDEGNQPQHF.

This sequence joins TRBV20-1 and TRBJ1-1; the D gene is possibly TRBD1 (5 bases). Trimming took off 3 bases at V and 7 bases at J, with 18 bases between the two ends. Germline CDR1 is DFQATT and CDR2 is SNEGSKA (reference sequence). CDR3 length equals 14 residues. The CDR3: CSARGPQSTYEAFF. Written as DNA, the CDR3 is TGCAGTGCTAGGGGACCACAGTCCACTTATGAAGCTTTCTTT.

The CDR3 nucleotides are TGTGCCAGCAGCCCCTCTAGCGGCGCCGGGGAGCTGTTTTTT. This codes for CASSPSSGAGELFF. V is TRBV7-6 and J is TRBJ2-2; 7 nucleotides match TRBD2. Germline CDR1 SGHVS, CDR2 FNYEAQ. The CDR3 spans 14 residues. J lost 6 bases, V lost 5 bases, and 6 bases had no gene match.

This clonotype showed up just a few times. Given a much more abundant clone one base away, this may be a read error. V usage is TRBV20-1 and J usage is TRBJ2-2, with 10 bases identical to TRBD2. Germline values: CDR1 DFQATT, CDR2 SNEGSKA (reference sequence). The CDR3 sequence is 15 residues long. Written as DNA, the CDR3 is TGCTGTGCTAGAGATTTGAGCGGGAGGGGCGGGGAGCTGTTTTTT. Residues: CCARDLSGRGGELFF.